A selection of T cell receptor beta chains follows, all from one sample in a study of beta chain features in type 1 diabetes. This table comes from immunoSEQ multiplex PCR, and its TCRdb copy is limited to in-frame clones, with some not included. The data contain roughly 40,000 clones, around 48% of them singletons. What was sequenced was central memory CD4+ T cells from blood. These receptors were obtained from a young woman in good health. Each CDR3 is given with its conserved first and last residue. The order of the fields is V gene, J gene, D gene, clone size, CDR3 protein, CDR3 DNA. A D gene is named only where the DNA matches it firmly. Part of the rows lack a size; the others show once, few, many or a class for expanded clones.

v_gene: TRBV15; j_gene: TRBJ2-1; d_gene: TRBD2; abundance: .; CDR3aa: CATSRVLGTSGRSPSPYNEQFF; CDR3nt: TGTGCCACCAGCAGAGTGTTAGGGACTAGCGGGAGGTCCCCGAGCCCCTACAATGAGCAGTTCTTC
v_gene: TRBV2; j_gene: TRBJ1-2; d_gene: .; abundance: .; CDR3aa: CASSEAQVYGYTF; CDR3nt: TGTGCCAGCAGTGAAGCGCAGGTCTATGGCTACACCTTC
v_gene: TRBV7-8; j_gene: TRBJ2-5; d_gene: .; abundance: .; CDR3aa: CASSPGQKETQYF; CDR3nt: TGTGCCAGCAGCCCTGGACAGAAAGAGACCCAGTACTTC
v_gene: TRBV9; j_gene: TRBJ1-2; d_gene: .; abundance: .; CDR3aa: CASSRDPEGDGYTF; CDR3nt: TGTGCCAGCAGCCGGGACCCTGAGGGGGATGGCTACACCTTC
v_gene: TRBV7-8; j_gene: TRBJ1-1; d_gene: .; abundance: few; CDR3aa: CASSGEAFF; CDR3nt: TGTGCCAGCAGCGGTGAGGCTTTCTTT
v_gene: TRBV19; j_gene: TRBJ2-4; d_gene: TRBD2; abundance: few; CDR3aa: CASSTGLAAGAKNIQYF; CDR3nt: TGTGCCAGTAGTACGGGACTAGCAGCGGGAGCCAAAAACATTCAGTACTTC
v_gene: TRBV19; j_gene: TRBJ2-1; d_gene: TRBD2; abundance: .; CDR3aa: CASSSLTSVSSYNEQFF; CDR3nt: TGTGCCAGTAGTTCTTTAACTAGCGTAAGCTCCTACAATGAGCAGTTCTTC
v_gene: TRBV18; j_gene: TRBJ1-1; d_gene: .; abundance: .; CDR3aa: CASSPPSGGRGGEAFF; CDR3nt: TGTGCCAGCTCACCACCGTCTGGAGGGCGGGGGGGTGAAGCTTTCTTT
v_gene: TRBV25-1; j_gene: TRBJ1-5; d_gene: TRBD1; abundance: .; CDR3aa: CASSECRGQGAGQPQHF; CDR3nt: TGTGCCAGCAGTGAATGTCGAGGACAGGGGGCAGGTCAGCCCCAGCATTTT
v_gene: TRBV7-3; j_gene: TRBJ2-6; d_gene: .; abundance: few; CDR3aa: CASSLGGSGANVLTF; CDR3nt: TGTGCCAGCAGCTTGGGGGGCTCTGGGGCCAACGTCCTGACTTTC
v_gene: TRBV7-9; j_gene: TRBJ1-2; d_gene: .; abundance: few; CDR3aa: CASSAGTTAGGYTF; CDR3nt: TGTGCCAGCAGCGCTGGGACAACTGCAGGTGGCTACACCTTC
v_gene: TRBV30; j_gene: TRBJ1-4; d_gene: .; abundance: .; CDR3aa: CAGLWASLGEKLFF; CDR3nt: TGTGCCGGCCTATGGGCCAGCTTAGGTGAAAAACTGTTTTTT
v_gene: TRBV6-6; j_gene: TRBJ2-1; d_gene: TRBD2; abundance: .; CDR3aa: CASSSAGGQFF; CDR3nt: TGTGCCAGCAGTTCCGCGGGAGGGCAGTTCTTC
v_gene: TRBV19; j_gene: TRBJ1-1; d_gene: TRBD1; abundance: once; CDR3aa: CASFRPLTGGGTEAFF; CDR3nt: TGTGCCAGCTTCCGTCCCTTGACAGGGGGCGGCACTGAAGCTTTCTTT
v_gene: TRBV7-2; j_gene: TRBJ1-4; d_gene: .; abundance: .; CDR3aa: CASSSVNEKLFF; CDR3nt: TGTGCCAGCAGCTCAGTTAATGAAAAACTGTTTTTT
v_gene: TRBV9; j_gene: TRBJ2-1; d_gene: TRBD2; abundance: .; CDR3aa: CASSVVSGGAYEQFF; CDR3nt: TGTGCCAGCAGCGTAGTGAGCGGGGGGGCCTATGAGCAGTTCTTC
v_gene: TRBV4-1; j_gene: TRBJ1-1; d_gene: .; abundance: .; CDR3aa: CASSQDRGITEAFF; CDR3nt: TGCGCCAGCAGCCAAGACCGGGGGATCACTGAAGCTTTCTTT
v_gene: TRBV7-3; j_gene: TRBJ1-1; d_gene: .; abundance: .; CDR3aa: CASSSQGNTEAFF; CDR3nt: TGTGCCAGCAGCTCGCAGGGTAACACTGAAGCTTTCTTT
v_gene: TRBV25-1; j_gene: TRBJ2-7; d_gene: .; abundance: .; CDR3aa: CASSDSGDGYEQYF; CDR3nt: TGTGCCAGCAGTGATTCGGGGGACGGCTACGAGCAGTACTTC
v_gene: TRBV7-9; j_gene: TRBJ1-1; d_gene: .; abundance: .; CDR3aa: CASSFSGQRKAEAFF; CDR3nt: TGTGCCAGCAGCTTTAGTGGGCAGCGGAAGGCTGAAGCTTTCTTT
v_gene: TRBV6-5; j_gene: TRBJ1-1; d_gene: .; abundance: .; CDR3aa: CASSYQPQDTEAFF; CDR3nt: TGTGCCAGCAGTTATCAGCCGCAGGACACTGAAGCTTTCTTT
v_gene: TRBV19; j_gene: TRBJ1-4; d_gene: TRBD1; abundance: .; CDR3aa: CASNSAVWTGRGVNEKLFF; CDR3nt: TGTGCCAGTAATTCCGCCGTCTGGACAGGCCGTGGGGTGAATGAAAAACTGTTTTTT
v_gene: TRBV4-2; j_gene: TRBJ1-1; d_gene: .; abundance: .; CDR3aa: CASSQEGRLTEAFF; CDR3nt: TGTGCCAGCAGCCAAGAGGGGCGGCTGACTGAAGCTTTCTTT
v_gene: TRBV6-6; j_gene: TRBJ1-1; d_gene: .; abundance: .; CDR3aa: CASSAVYEAFF; CDR3nt: TGTGCCAGCAGCGCAGTATATGAAGCTTTCTTT
v_gene: TRBV30; j_gene: TRBJ1-5; d_gene: TRBD1; abundance: .; CDR3aa: CAWGGTGLYQPQHF; CDR3nt: TGTGCCTGGGGTGGGACAGGGCTTTATCAGCCCCAGCATTTT
v_gene: TRBV5-1; j_gene: TRBJ2-2; d_gene: TRBD2; abundance: .; CDR3aa: CASSLIAGESGELFF; CDR3nt: TGCGCCAGCAGCTTAATAGCGGGAGAGAGCGGGGAGCTGTTTTTT
v_gene: TRBV6-5; j_gene: TRBJ1-2; d_gene: .; abundance: .; CDR3aa: CASRLAGYGYTF; CDR3nt: TGTGCCAGCAGGTTGGCAGGCTATGGCTACACCTTC
v_gene: TRBV10-3; j_gene: TRBJ2-7; d_gene: .; abundance: .; CDR3aa: CAISARTASYEQYF; CDR3nt: TGTGCCATCAGTGCCCGGACAGCGTCCTACGAGCAGTACTTC
v_gene: TRBV7-2; j_gene: TRBJ2-7; d_gene: .; abundance: few; CDR3aa: CASSLKRNYEQYF; CDR3nt: TGTGCCAGCAGCTTAAAGAGGAACTACGAGCAGTACTTC
v_gene: TRBV6-5; j_gene: TRBJ1-5; d_gene: TRBD1; abundance: .; CDR3aa: CASSYRPGGGQPQHF; CDR3nt: TGTGCCAGCAGTTACAGACCAGGGGGTGGTCAGCCCCAGCATTTT
v_gene: TRBV30; j_gene: TRBJ2-1; d_gene: .; abundance: .; CDR3aa: CAWSPSPYNEQFF; CDR3nt: TGTGCCTGGAGCCCCTCTCCCTACAATGAGCAGTTCTTC
v_gene: TRBV5-6; j_gene: TRBJ2-1; d_gene: .; abundance: .; CDR3aa: CASSRPWTGEAEQFF; CDR3nt: TGTGCCAGCAGCCGGCCATGGACGGGGGAGGCTGAGCAGTTCTTC
v_gene: TRBV20-1; j_gene: TRBJ2-7; d_gene: .; abundance: once; CDR3aa: CSASGTYEQYF; CDR3nt: TGCAGTGCATCGGGGACCTACGAGCAGTACTTC
v_gene: TRBV12-5; j_gene: TRBJ2-5; d_gene: TRBD2; abundance: .; CDR3aa: CASGPIAGETQYF; CDR3nt: TGTGCTAGTGGCCCCATAGCGGGCGAGACCCAGTACTTC
v_gene: TRBV29-1; j_gene: TRBJ2-2; d_gene: .; abundance: .; CDR3aa: CSVGGETHTGELFF; CDR3nt: TGCAGCGTCGGTGGGGAGACCCACACCGGGGAGCTGTTTTTT
v_gene: TRBV30; j_gene: TRBJ1-5; d_gene: TRBD1; abundance: .; CDR3aa: CAWSPSPGQSNQPQHF; CDR3nt: TGTGCCTGGAGTCCGTCCCCGGGACAGAGCAATCAGCCCCAGCATTTT
v_gene: TRBV5-1; j_gene: TRBJ2-1; d_gene: .; abundance: few; CDR3aa: CASSGGLSFDEQFF; CDR3nt: TGCGCCAGCAGCGGCGGACTGTCCTTCGATGAGCAGTTCTTC
v_gene: TRBV2; j_gene: TRBJ1-1; d_gene: TRBD1; abundance: .; CDR3aa: CASSVGQRNTEAFF; CDR3nt: TGTGCCAGCAGTGTGGGACAGAGGAACACTGAAGCTTTCTTT
v_gene: TRBV6-1; j_gene: TRBJ2-2; d_gene: .; abundance: .; CDR3aa: CASSEYYLTGELFF; CDR3nt: TGTGCCAGCAGTGAATACTACCTCACCGGGGAGCTGTTTTTT
v_gene: TRBV28; j_gene: TRBJ2-3; d_gene: TRBD2; abundance: .; CDR3aa: CASSLNFGGGAGVGSTDTQYF; CDR3nt: TGTGCCAGCAGTTTAAATTTCGGCGGGGGGGCCGGGGTAGGTAGCACAGATACGCAGTATTTT
v_gene: TRBV10-3; j_gene: TRBJ2-7; d_gene: TRBD2; abundance: once; CDR3aa: CATSRTSSDEQYF; CDR3nt: TGTGCCACCAGCAGGACTAGCTCGGACGAGCAGTACTTC
v_gene: TRBV5-1; j_gene: TRBJ1-5; d_gene: .; abundance: .; CDR3aa: CASSLDQYSNQPQHF; CDR3nt: TGCGCCAGCAGCTTGGATCAGTATAGCAATCAGCCCCAGCATTTT
v_gene: TRBV30; j_gene: TRBJ1-1; d_gene: TRBD1; abundance: .; CDR3aa: CAWSRGHRTEAFF; CDR3nt: TGTGCCTGGAGTAGGGGGCATAGGACTGAAGCTTTCTTT
v_gene: TRBV6-6; j_gene: TRBJ2-7; d_gene: TRBD2; abundance: .; CDR3aa: CASHSPGLAAEQYF; CDR3nt: TGTGCCAGTCACAGCCCGGGACTAGCGGCCGAGCAGTACTTC
v_gene: TRBV7-9; j_gene: TRBJ2-1; d_gene: .; abundance: .; CDR3aa: CASSLGAQGNEQFF; CDR3nt: TGTGCCAGCAGCTTAGGTGCCCAGGGCAATGAGCAGTTCTTC
v_gene: TRBV10-3; j_gene: TRBJ2-3; d_gene: TRBD2; abundance: .; CDR3aa: CATQREGSTDTQYF; CDR3nt: TGTGCCACGCAGCGGGAGGGTAGCACAGATACGCAGTATTTT
v_gene: TRBV9; j_gene: TRBJ2-5; d_gene: TRBD2; abundance: .; CDR3aa: CASSVGLAGETQYF; CDR3nt: TGTGCCAGCAGCGTAGGGCTAGCGGGGGAGACCCAGTACTTC